Listed here are 13 T cell receptor beta chains from one sample, sequenced in a study of blood T cells in healthy people across ages. Together with a sample-barcoded 5' primer, a J-beta primer mix was included in a second PCR lasting about 7 to 11 cycles. TCRdb used MiXCR to reprocess the 5' RACE reads, holding one entry per CDR3 protein. The sample carries about 1,000,000 distinct CDR3 sequences, 35% to 50% recorded once. The sequenced sample consisted of blood. These receptors came from a woman aged 60-70 years in good health.

CDR3 sequence (DNA): TGCAGTGCTAGAGATCCAGCGGAGCTCTACAATGAGCAGTTCTTC. Protein: CSARDPAELYNEQFF. The chain combines TRBV20-1 with TRBJ2-1; D may be TRBD2 (5 bases). There are 15 residues in the CDR3. Trimming cost V 0 bases and J 3 bases, with 12 bases left between them. Germline CDR1 and CDR2: DFQATT and SNEGSKA (reference sequence).

The rearrangement links TRBV28 to TRBJ1-6; tentatively, D is TRBD1 (5 bases). The germline V and J ends were trimmed by 6 bases and 10 bases, with 16 bases remaining between them. CDR3 length: 14 residues. Looked up from germline, CDR1 is MDHEN and CDR2 is SYDVKM. The chain's CDR3 is CASSLTGLRSPLHF. The CDR3 DNA sequence: TGTGCCAGCAGCTTAACGGGGCTCCGGTCACCCCTCCACTTT.

This rearrangement joins TRBV4-1 to TRBJ2-3, with TRBD1 as a possible D gene (5 bases). Trimming took off 1 base at V and 6 bases at J, with 14 bases between the two ends. The CDR3 length is 15 residues. Looked up from germline, CDR1 is MGHRA and CDR2 is YSYEKL. CDR3 coding DNA: TGCGCCAGCAGCCAAGGTGACAGACCCATGGATACGCAGTATTTT. Translating it yields CASSQGDRPMDTQYF.

The rearrangement links TRBV4-1 to TRBJ2-3, with D uncertain. Germline V gene lookup returns CDR1 MGHRA and CDR2 YSYEKL. This CDR3 spans 14 amino acids. The germline V and J ends were trimmed by 0 bases and 2 bases, with 6 bases remaining between them. CDR3 nucleotide sequence: TGCGCCAGCAGCCAAGATGATGACACAGATACGCAGTATTTT. This sequence encodes CASSQDDDTDTQYF.

The V call is TRBV5-1, the J call TRBJ2-2; TRBD2 agrees at 12 bases. Germline V gene lookup returns CDR1 SGHRS and CDR2 YFSETQ. The CDR3 is 18 amino acids. The ends lost 4 bases at V and 0 bases at J; junction bases unmatched: 7. The chain's CDR3 is CASSMASGGAANTGELFF. Here the CDR3 DNA reads TGCGCCAGCAGCATGGCTAGCGGGGGGGCCGCGAACACCGGGGAGCTGTTTTTT.

This chain joins TRBV6-1 and TRBJ2-1; D is undetermined. V was clipped by 4 bases and J by 2 bases, with 12 bases between them. CDR1 and CDR2 from the germline V gene are MNHNS and SASEGT. The CDR3 contains 15 residues. CDR3 coding DNA: TGTGCCAGCAGTGTGTTGGCTACCACCTACAATGAGCAGTTCTTC. Translating it yields CASSVLATTYNEQFF.

The gene calls are TRBV6-1 and TRBJ1-2, with D unclear. The V end lost 2 bases, the J end lost 0 bases, and 16 bases lay between the germline ends. The length of the CDR3 is 17 residues. The V gene's germline CDR1 is MNHNS and CDR2 SASEGT. The CDR3 coding sequence is TGTGCCAGCAGTGAACTGGCAGGCGCCATTTCTAACTATGGCTACACCTTC. Translated, it gives CASSELAGAISNYGYTF.

The chain's CDR3 is CASRPGPLPYGYTF. The CDR3 DNA follows: TGTGCCAGCCGGCCAGGGCCGTTACCCTATGGCTACACCTTC. The chain joins TRBV27 to TRBJ1-2; tentative D call: TRBD1 (5 bases). This CDR3 contains 14 residues. V was shortened by 8 bases and J by 4 bases, with 17 bases between the two germline ends. Per germline, CDR1 MNHEY and CDR2 SMNVEV (reference sequence).

This chain connects TRBV5-5 to TRBJ2-5; 10 bases agree with TRBD2. The assigned J gene may be wrong: the sequence end matches TRBJ2-7 better. CDR1 and CDR2 from the germline V gene are SGHKS and YYEKEE (reference sequence). The CDR3 is 17 amino acids. The chain's CDR3 is CASSLEPSGRGSYEQYF. The CDR3 DNA reads as TGTGCCAGCAGCTTGGAGCCTAGCGGGAGAGGATCCTACGAGCAGTACTTC.

This sequence joins TRBV18 and TRBJ1-1; TRBD1 is a possible D gene (5 bases). The CDR3 has 13 amino acids. Trimming took 3 bases from V and 5 from J, leaving 10 bases between them. Germline values: CDR1 KGHSH, CDR2 LQKENI. Here the CDR3 reads CASSPGLETEAFF. The CDR3 DNA follows: TGTGCCAGCTCACCGGGACTCGAGACTGAAGCTTTCTTT.

This clonotype occurred many times. The chain recombines TRBV6-1 with TRBJ2-7, with a tentative D call TRBD1 (6 bases). Trimming took off 5 bases at V and 6 bases at J, with 17 bases between the two ends. In germline, CDR1 is MNHNS, CDR2 SASEGT. This CDR3 contains 14 residues. The CDR3 is CASSPPASRGEQYF. In DNA, the CDR3 is TGTGCCAGCAGTCCCCCGGCCTCCAGGGGCGAGCAGTACTTC.

In its sample, this clonotype was seen a few times. The V gene is TRBV5-1, the J gene TRBJ2-5, with D hard to call. There are 13 residues in the CDR3. CDR1 and CDR2 (germline): SGHRS, YFSETQ. The V and J ends lost 2 bases and 3 bases respectively, with 8 bases between them. DNA of the CDR3: TGCGCCAGCAGCTTTATGGGTAAAGAGACCCAGTACTTC. It translates to CASSFMGKETQYF.

This chain joins TRBV7-9 and TRBJ2-5, with TRBD1 identical over 7 bases. Germline CDR1 is SEHNR and CDR2 is FQNEAQ (reference sequence). The V segment lost 1 base and the J segment 8 bases; nucleotides outside the gene matches: 10. CDR3 size: 15 residues. The CDR3 spells CASSLVGGQTGTQYF. CDR3 DNA: TGTGCCAGCAGCTTAGTAGGGGGCCAAACGGGAACCCAGTACTTC.